These 18 T cell receptor beta chains were all obtained from the same sample, sequenced in a study of cytomegalovirus exposure and HLA in healthy donors. 60 Vbeta and 13 Jbeta primers were used in PCR. TCRdb's table, derived via immunoSEQ multiplex PCR, lists solely in-frame clones and lacks some. The sample has tens of thousands of clones, 72% seen once. Sequencing was done on a sample of PBMCs. Receptors originate from a woman aged 45 to 65 in good health and CMV-seropositive.

The chain employs TRBV7-7 and TRBJ1-6, with 9 bases lining up with TRBD1. The V gene's germline CDR1 is SSHAT and CDR2 FNYEAQ (reference sequence). The CDR3 runs to 16 residues. Trimming at V came to 1 base and at J to 7 bases, leaving 5 bases not matched to a gene. The CDR3 spells CASSLETGGENSPLHF. The CDR3 nucleotides are TGTGCCAGCAGCTTAGAGACAGGGGGGGAAAATTCACCCCTCCACTTT. The whole variable domain, filled in from reference TRBV7-7 and TRBJ1-6, reads GAGVSQSPRYKVTKRGQDVTLRCDPISSHATLYWYQQALGQGPEFLTYFNYEAQPDKSGLPSDRFSAERPEGSISTLTIQRTEQRDSAMYRCASSLETGGENSPLHFGNGTRLTVT.

The chain carries TRBV5-6 and TRBJ2-2; 13 nucleotides line up with TRBD2. After removal of 5 bases from V and 0 bases from J, the junction contained 1 base not matched to a gene. The CDR3 sequence is 16 residues long. Germline CDR1 SGHDT, CDR2 YYEEEE. CDR3 loop: CASRGTSGANTGELFF. The DNA of the CDR3 is TGTGCCAGCAGGGGGACTAGCGGGGCGAACACCGGGGAGCTGTTTTTT. Full variable domain (missing parts from reference TRBV5-6 and TRBJ2-2): DAGVTQSPTHLIKTRGQQVTLRCSPKSGHDTVSWYQQALGQGPQFIFQYYEEEERQRGNFPDRFSGHQFPNYSSELNVNALLLGDSALYLCASRGTSGANTGELFFGEGSRLTVL.

The chain uses TRBV18 and TRBJ2-7; D possibly corresponds to TRBD2 (5 bases). Germline CDR1 and CDR2: KGHSH and LQKENI. The CDR3 has 14 residues. V gave up 3 bases and J gave up 2 bases, with 11 bases separating them. CDR3 in DNA: TGTGCCAGCTCACCCTCTCTGGAGGCCTACGAGCAGTACTTC. This translates into CASSPSLEAYEQYF.

CDR3 region: CARAGRGTGELFF. CDR3 coding DNA: TGTGCCAGGGCAGGACGGGGCACCGGGGAGCTGTTTTTT. The chain recombines TRBV7-2 with TRBJ2-2, with D possibly TRBD2 on 5 matching bases. CDR3 length equals 13 residues. CDR1 and CDR2 (germline): SGHTA, FQGNSA. The ends were cut back, 9 bases at V and 4 bases at J, with 12 bases in the middle. Complete variable domain (other parts from reference TRBV7-2 and TRBJ2-2): GAGVSQSPSNKVTEKGKDVELRCDPISGHTALYWYRQSLGQGLEFLIYFQGNSAPDKSGLPSDRFSAERTGGSVSTLTIQRTQQEDSAVYLCARAGRGTGELFFGEGSRLTVL.

The rearrangement uses TRBV7-8 and TRBJ2-1; TRBD2 agrees at 9 bases. Germline V gene sequence: CDR1 SGHVS, CDR2 FQNEAQ. J lost 4 bases, V lost 2 bases, and 15 bases had no gene match. CDR3 length equals 19 residues. The CDR3: CASSLRGSGGFPGYNEQFF. CDR3 DNA sequence: TGTGCCAGCAGCTTAAGGGGGAGCGGGGGGTTTCCCGGGTACAATGAGCAGTTCTTC.

The chain couples TRBV15 to TRBJ1-2; D remains ambiguous. There are 13 residues in the CDR3. Looked up from germline, CDR1 is LNHNV and CDR2 is YYDKDF (reference sequence). The ends were cut back, 1 base at V and 7 bases at J, with 10 bases in the middle. The CDR3 spells CATSRVADGGYTF. CDR3 nucleotides: TGTGCCACCAGCAGAGTTGCGGATGGTGGCTACACCTTC.

The chain has TRBV5-5 and TRBJ1-2; 9 bases fit TRBD1. Per the germline V gene, CDR1 is SGHKS and CDR2 is YYEKEE (reference sequence). This CDR3 has 14 residues. The ends lost 0 bases at V and 4 bases at J; junction bases unmatched: 1. CDR3 region: CASSLGDRAYGYTF. CDR3 coding DNA: TGTGCCAGCAGCTTGGGGGACAGGGCCTATGGCTACACCTTC.

This chain joins TRBV7-9 and TRBJ2-7; 11 bases line up with TRBD2. This CDR3 is built from 16 residues. Trimming removed 7 bases from V and 5 bases from J; junction bases left unmatched: 13. Germline V lookup: CDR1 SEHNR, CDR2 FQNEAQ (reference sequence). CDR3 nucleotide sequence: TGTGCCAGCATCCTCTCGCTAGCGGGGGGTATGAACGAGCAGTACTTC. This encodes CASILSLAGGMNEQYF.

This clone appeared a few times. The rearrangement joins TRBV19 to TRBJ1-2; D not certain. Germline V lookup: CDR1 LNHDA, CDR2 SQIVND (reference sequence). The CDR3 length is 13 residues. V was cut by 3 bases and J by 7 bases, with 12 bases left in between. The CDR3 sequence: CASSIATNSGYTF. The DNA for the CDR3 is TGTGCCAGTAGTATCGCGACAAATTCTGGCTACACCTTC.

This chain uses TRBV28 with TRBJ1-3; no reliable D call. This CDR3 has 16 residues. Germline CDR1 reads MDHEN; CDR2 reads SYDVKM. V lost 3 bases and J 0 bases, leaving 12 bases between the germline ends. CDR3 loop: CASSFSGQFSGNTIYF. The DNA of the CDR3 is TGTGCCAGCAGTTTCAGTGGGCAGTTCTCTGGAAACACCATATATTTT.

The chain has TRBV6-5 and TRBJ2-7; 11 bases map to TRBD2. Germline CDR1 reads MNHEY; CDR2 reads SVGAGI. With 7 bases clipped from V and 6 bases from J, the junction kept 5 bases outside the gene matches. The CDR3 consists of 13 residues. CDR3 region: CASNSGRDGEQYF. The CDR3 nucleotides read TGTGCCAGCAATAGCGGGAGGGATGGCGAGCAGTACTTC.

The chain couples TRBV5-4 to TRBJ2-5; a weak D match, TRBD2 (6 bases). This CDR3 has 13 amino acids. Per the germline V gene, CDR1 is SGHNT and CDR2 is YYREEE (reference sequence). Trimming stripped 4 bases from V and 3 bases from J, with 10 bases between. The DNA for the CDR3 is TGTGCCAGCAGCCCCGCTAGCGAAGAGACCCAGTACTTC. This sequence encodes CASSPASEETQYF.

This clone occurred a few times. The genes are TRBV5-1 and TRBJ2-7; D gene ambiguous. The CDR3 totals 17 residues. Deletions cut 2 bases from V and 0 bases from J, with 18 bases between. Germline loops: CDR1 SGHRS, CDR2 YFSETQ. CDR3: CASSFDGSPLSSYEQYV. In DNA form, the CDR3 reads TGCGCCAGCAGCTTCGACGGAAGCCCGCTTAGCTCCTACGAGCAGTACGTC.

The chain joins TRBV7-3 to TRBJ2-7; TRBD1 aligns across 8 bases. The length of the CDR3 is 13 residues. Trimming at V came to 5 bases and at J to 9 bases, leaving 9 bases not matched to a gene. Germline V gene lookup returns CDR1 SGHTA and CDR2 FQGTGA. This CDR3 is CASSPGTGLGQYF. The CDR3 bases are TGTGCCAGCAGCCCGGGGACAGGTTTAGGGCAGTACTTC.

The gene calls are TRBV6-6 and TRBJ2-7, with D uncertain. This CDR3 spans 11 amino acids. CDR1 and CDR2 from the germline V gene are MNHNY and SVGAGI (reference sequence). V was shortened by 11 bases and J by 7 bases, with 15 bases between the two germline ends. Here the CDR3 reads CAASSGWEQYF. DNA of the CDR3: TGTGCCGCGTCGTCCGGGTGGGAGCAGTACTTC.

The chain uses TRBV4-2 and TRBJ2-7; D not certain. Germline V gene sequence: CDR1 LGHNA, CDR2 YNFKEQ. This CDR3 is built from 13 residues. Trimming cost V 4 bases and J 4 bases, with 11 bases left between them. The CDR3 region is CASSPERGYEQYF. DNA of the CDR3: TGTGCCAGCAGCCCGGAGAGAGGTTACGAGCAGTACTTC.

The rearrangement uses TRBV7-9 and TRBJ1-5; no definite D call. The V end was cut by 7 bases, the J end by 5 bases, with 12 bases between. The germline CDR1 and CDR2 sequences are SEHNR and FQNEAQ (reference sequence). The CDR3 is made up of 13 amino acids. As DNA, the CDR3 is TGTGCCAGCAACCGAGGCCCCCATCAGCCCCAGCATTTT. Its translation: CASNRGPHQPQHF.

J is TRBJ2-1 and V is TRBV6-5; D perhaps matches TRBD2 (5 bases). Trimming took 6 bases from V and 1 from J, leaving 10 bases between them. Germline loops: CDR1 MNHEY, CDR2 SVGAGI. The CDR3 length is 14 residues. CDR3 loop: CASRRTGSYNEQFF. The CDR3 DNA reads TGTGCCAGCAGACGCACGGGATCCTACAATGAGCAGTTCTTC.